The entry below describes one TCR beta chain. Participant reports of clinical history set cohort assignment. Cohort 3 donors were reported recovered after two negative PCRs, clearance, or symptom resolution. The data stem from a study of blood T cell repertoires in COVID-19. Looking at the study overall: The analysed material was cDNA or gDNA that came from T cells, B-cell-depleted T cells, or PBMCs.

The protocol was immunoSEQ multiplex PCR, while the TCRdb copy is restricted to in-frame clones and leaves out a portion. The sample contains roughly 300,000 clones, about 90% of which appear only once. CDR1 is SGHTA, CDR2 FQGNSA, per germline. V gave up 1 base and J gave up 0 bases, with 7 bases separating them. CDR3 length: 15 residues. The rearrangement uses TRBV7-2 and TRBJ1-3, with D unresolved. The sequenced material came from PBMCs or T cells enriched from blood (not recorded which). The receptor's source is a woman under 40 who had recovered from COVID-19. DNA of the CDR3: TGTGCCAGCAGCTTAGGGGAGAGCTCTGGAAACACCATATATTTT. Residues: CASSLGESSGNTIYF.